Shown below are 9 T cell receptor beta chains from a single sample sequenced in a study of T-cell memory formation after mild COVID-19. TCRdb recomputed calls from the 5' RACE reads with MiXCR, one row per CDR3 protein. The repertoire holds some 290,000 distinct CDR3 sequences, 15% to 20% seen once, with approximately 25% in the top ten. The sequencing sample was made of PBMCs or a T cell subset sorted from them (not recorded which). The receptors stem from a man younger than 35 who had mild COVID-19 (a few samples of this study predate the infection). Cell type and time point are not known.

This clonotype has only a few counts. V is TRBV19 and J is TRBJ2-1, with 7 bases identical to TRBD1. The CDR3 is made up of 13 amino acids. J lost 2 bases, V lost 7 bases, and 2 bases had no gene match. Looked up from germline, CDR1 is LNHDA and CDR2 is SQIVND (reference sequence). The CDR3 is CASNRGAYNEQFF. CDR3 DNA sequence: TGTGCCAGTAACAGGGGAGCCTACAATGAGCAGTTCTTC.

The table lists this clonotype with many counts. The chain joins TRBV19 to TRBJ2-1, with D possibly matching TRBD2 (6 bases). Germline V gene lookup returns CDR1 LNHDA and CDR2 SQIVND (reference sequence). Trimming stripped 5 bases from V and 8 bases from J, with 13 bases between. The CDR3 runs to 13 residues. CDR3 residues: CASSPPGLDEQFF. DNA of the CDR3: TGTGCCAGTAGTCCTCCGGGACTTGATGAGCAGTTCTTC.

This clonotype showed up just a few times. V gene TRBV7-9 combines with J gene TRBJ1-1; D gene ambiguous. The V gene lost 4 bases and the J gene lost 1 base, with 13 bases spanning the gap. Germline CDR1 reads SEHNR; CDR2 reads FQNEAQ (reference sequence). CDR3 length: 15 residues. CDR3 sequence reads: CASSWISGSNTEAFF. CDR3 sequence (DNA): TGTGCCAGCAGCTGGATCTCGGGATCGAACACTGAAGCTTTCTTT.

This clonotype was seen at least ten times. This chain joins TRBV4-3 and TRBJ2-7; a weak D match, TRBD1 (5 bases). Per the germline V gene, CDR1 is LGHNA and CDR2 is YSLEER. The CDR3 runs to 14 residues. V was cut by 6 bases and J by 1 base, with 13 bases left in between. As DNA, the CDR3 is TGCGCCAGCAGTCGCCTCGACAGATCCTACGAGCAGTACTTC. Translating gives CASSRLDRSYEQYF.

This clonotype was observed a handful of times. This rearrangement joins TRBV7-9 to TRBJ2-7, with D possibly being TRBD1 or TRBD2 (5 bases each). Germline V gene lookup returns CDR1 SEHNR and CDR2 FQNEAQ (reference sequence). This CDR3 comprises 15 residues. The germline V and J ends were trimmed by 5 bases and 3 bases, with 17 bases remaining between them. CDR3 protein: CASSGSDRDYYEQYF. In DNA form, the CDR3 reads TGTGCCAGCAGCGGGTCCGACAGAGACTACTACGAGCAGTACTTC.

This clonotype was recorded a few times. The V gene is TRBV9, the J gene TRBJ1-1; D unresolved. Trimming stripped 4 bases from V and 4 bases from J, with 11 bases between. Germline-derived CDR1 and CDR2 are SGDLS and YYNGEE. The CDR3 loop spans 13 amino acids. CDR3 nucleotides: TGTGCCAGCAGCCCCCGTTACTCCACTGAAGCTTTCTTT. Its translation: CASSPRYSTEAFF.

This clonotype was observed a handful of times. The rearrangement joins TRBV27 to TRBJ2-5; no definite D call. The CDR3 consists of 14 residues. CDR1 is MNHEY, CDR2 SMNVEV, per germline (reference sequence). The ends were cut back, 0 bases at V and 4 bases at J, with 9 bases in the middle. CDR3 bases: TGTGCCAGCAGTTTATCTCCGACTCGAGAGACCCAGTACTTC. Its protein product is CASSLSPTRETQYF.

This clonotype was observed at least ten times. The chain has TRBV27 and TRBJ2-7, with D unclear. V lost 5 bases and J lost 2, with 13 bases in between. This CDR3 has 14 residues. Germline assignment: CDR1 MNHEY and CDR2 SMNVEV (reference sequence). The CDR3 nucleotides read TGTGCCAGCAGTCCCTTTCGAGCAGCCTACGAGCAGTACTTC. Protein product: CASSPFRAAYEQYF.

This rearrangement joins TRBV12-3 or TRBV12-4 to TRBJ2-2; D is unresolved. This CDR3 has 13 residues. Trimming took 2 bases from V and 7 from J, leaving 8 bases between them. CDR3 loop: CASSLRAVGELFF. The CDR3 coding sequence is TGTGCCAGCAGTTTAAGGGCGGTCGGGGAGCTGTTTTTT.